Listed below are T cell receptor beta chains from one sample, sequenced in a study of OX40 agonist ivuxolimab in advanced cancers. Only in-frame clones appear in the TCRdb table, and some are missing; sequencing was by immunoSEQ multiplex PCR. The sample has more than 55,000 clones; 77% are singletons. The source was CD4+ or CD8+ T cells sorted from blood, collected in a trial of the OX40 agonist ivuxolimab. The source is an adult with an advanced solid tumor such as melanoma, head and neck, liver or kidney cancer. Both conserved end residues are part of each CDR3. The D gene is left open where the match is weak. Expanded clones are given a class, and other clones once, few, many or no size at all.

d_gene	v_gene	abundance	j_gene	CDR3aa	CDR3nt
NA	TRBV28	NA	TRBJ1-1	CASSLQFNTEAFF	TGTGCCAGCAGTTTACAGTTTAACACTGAAGCTTTCTTT
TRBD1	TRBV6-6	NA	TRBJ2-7	CASAGGFSYEQYF	TGTGCCAGCGCAGGGGGCTTCTCCTACGAGCAGTACTTC
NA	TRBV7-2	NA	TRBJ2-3	CASSSQGGGGDTQYF	TGTGCCAGCAGCTCCCAAGGGGGCGGGGGTGATACGCAGTATTTT
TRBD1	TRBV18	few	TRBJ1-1	CASSRDRPSNTEAFF	TGTGCCAGCTCCCGGGACAGGCCTTCGAACACTGAAGCTTTCTTT
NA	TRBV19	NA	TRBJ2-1	CASRRRGWEQFF	TGTGCCAGTAGGCGACGAGGGTGGGAGCAGTTCTTC
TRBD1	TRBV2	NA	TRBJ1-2	CASRGQGISSGYTF	TGTGCCAGCAGGGGACAGGGAATCTCAAGCGGCTACACCTTC
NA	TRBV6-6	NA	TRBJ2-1	CASSSGSSMGEQFF	TGTGCCAGCAGTTCGGGGTCCTCCATGGGGGAGCAGTTCTTC
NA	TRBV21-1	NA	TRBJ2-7	CASSPSPGRSYEQYF	TGTGCCAGCAGCCCTAGTCCGGGACGGTCCTACGAGCAGTACTTC
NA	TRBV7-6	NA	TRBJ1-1	CASSLGRITEAFF	TGTGCCAGCAGCTTAGGACGGATCACTGAAGCTTTCTTT
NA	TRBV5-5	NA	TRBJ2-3	CASSLMGAQGQYF	TGTGCCAGCAGCTTGATGGGGGCTCAAGGGCAGTATTTT
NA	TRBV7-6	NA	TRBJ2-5	CASSLGRQETQYF	TGTGCCAGCAGCTTAGGGAGACAAGAGACCCAGTACTTC
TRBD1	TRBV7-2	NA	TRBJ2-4	CASSLAGQGDSKNIQYF	TGTGCCAGCAGCTTAGCTGGACAGGGAGATTCCAAAAACATTCAGTACTTC
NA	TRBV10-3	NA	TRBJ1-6	CAIQDESSYNSPLHF	TGTGCCATCCAGGATGAGAGCTCCTATAATTCACCCCTCCACTTT
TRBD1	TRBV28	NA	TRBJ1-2	CASSPPWDSPGYTF	TGTGCCAGCAGTCCCCCATGGGACAGTCCTGGCTACACCTTC
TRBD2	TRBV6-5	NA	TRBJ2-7	CASSYSLLAGSYEQYF	TGTGCCAGCAGTTACTCCCTACTAGCGGGCTCCTACGAGCAGTACTTC
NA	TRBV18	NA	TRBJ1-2	CASSMPTYGYTF	TGTGCCAGCTCAATGCCAACCTATGGCTACACCTTC
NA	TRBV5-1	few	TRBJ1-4	CASRIGPSTNEKLFF	TGCGCCAGCAGGATTGGCCCCAGCACTAATGAAAAACTGTTTTTT
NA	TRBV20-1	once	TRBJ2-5	CSARYAGEQYF	TGCAGTGCTAGATATGCAGGGGAGCAGTACTTC